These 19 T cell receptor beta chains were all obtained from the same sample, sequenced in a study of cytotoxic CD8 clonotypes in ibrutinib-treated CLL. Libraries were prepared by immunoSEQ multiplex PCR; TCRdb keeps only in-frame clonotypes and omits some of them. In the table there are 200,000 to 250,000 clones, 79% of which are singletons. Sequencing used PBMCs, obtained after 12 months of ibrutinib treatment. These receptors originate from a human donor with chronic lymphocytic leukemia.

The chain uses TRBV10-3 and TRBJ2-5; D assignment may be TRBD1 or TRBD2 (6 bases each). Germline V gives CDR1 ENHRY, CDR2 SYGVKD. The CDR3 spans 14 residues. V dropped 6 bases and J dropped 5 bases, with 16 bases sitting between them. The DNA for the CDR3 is TGTGCCATCAGGGCGGGAACAGGGTCGGAGACCCAGTACTTC. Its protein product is CAIRAGTGSETQYF.

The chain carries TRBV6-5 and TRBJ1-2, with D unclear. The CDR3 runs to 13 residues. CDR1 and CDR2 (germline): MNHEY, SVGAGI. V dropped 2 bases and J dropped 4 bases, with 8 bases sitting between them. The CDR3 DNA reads TGTGCCAGCAGTTACCGGACCCCCTATGGCTACACCTTC. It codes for CASSYRTPYGYTF.

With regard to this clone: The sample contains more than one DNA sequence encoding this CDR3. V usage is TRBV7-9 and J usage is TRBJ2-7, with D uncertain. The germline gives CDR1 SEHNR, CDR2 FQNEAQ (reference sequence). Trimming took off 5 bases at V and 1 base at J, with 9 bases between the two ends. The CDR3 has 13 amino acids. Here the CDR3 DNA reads TGTGCCAGCAGCCCGACTGCTTCCTACGAGCAGTACTTC. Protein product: CASSPTASYEQYF.

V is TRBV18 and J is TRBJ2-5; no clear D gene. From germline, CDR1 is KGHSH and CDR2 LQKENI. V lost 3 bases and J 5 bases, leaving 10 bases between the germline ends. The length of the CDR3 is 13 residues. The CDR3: CASSPGVSETQYF. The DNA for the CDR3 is TGTGCCAGCTCACCTGGGGTTTCGGAGACCCAGTACTTC. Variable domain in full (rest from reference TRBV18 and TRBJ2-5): NAGVMQNPRHLVRRRGQEARLRCSPMKGHSHVYWYRQLPEEGLKFMVYLQKENIIDESGMPKERFSAEFPKEGPSILRIQQVVRGDSAAYFCASSPGVSETQYFGPGTRLLVL.

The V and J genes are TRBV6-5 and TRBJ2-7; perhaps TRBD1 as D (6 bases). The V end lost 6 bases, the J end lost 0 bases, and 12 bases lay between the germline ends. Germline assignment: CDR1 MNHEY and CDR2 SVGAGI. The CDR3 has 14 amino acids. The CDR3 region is CASSSGHLSYEQYF. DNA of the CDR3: TGTGCCAGCAGCTCGGGACATCTCTCCTACGAGCAGTACTTC.

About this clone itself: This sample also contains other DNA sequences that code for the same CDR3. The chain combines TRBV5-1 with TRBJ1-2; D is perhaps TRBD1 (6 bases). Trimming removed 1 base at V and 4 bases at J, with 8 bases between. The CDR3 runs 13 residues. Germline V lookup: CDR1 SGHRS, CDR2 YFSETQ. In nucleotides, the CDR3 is TGCGCCAGCAGCTTGACAGGGACCTATGGCTACACCTTC. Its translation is CASSLTGTYGYTF.

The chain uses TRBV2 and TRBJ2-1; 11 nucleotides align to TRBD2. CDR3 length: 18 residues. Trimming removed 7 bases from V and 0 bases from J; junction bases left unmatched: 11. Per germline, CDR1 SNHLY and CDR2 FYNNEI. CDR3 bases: TGTGCCAGCACGTGGGTAGCGGGGGGGATTAGCTCCTACAATGAGCAGTTCTTC. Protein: CASTWVAGGISSYNEQFF.

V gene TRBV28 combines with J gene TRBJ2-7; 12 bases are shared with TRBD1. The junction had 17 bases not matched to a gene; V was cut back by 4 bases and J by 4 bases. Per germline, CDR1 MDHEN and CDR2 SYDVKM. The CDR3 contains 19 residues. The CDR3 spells CASSSDRDRGPLRVYEQYF. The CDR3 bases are TGTGCCAGCAGTTCCGACCGGGACAGGGGGCCACTCCGAGTATACGAGCAGTACTTC.

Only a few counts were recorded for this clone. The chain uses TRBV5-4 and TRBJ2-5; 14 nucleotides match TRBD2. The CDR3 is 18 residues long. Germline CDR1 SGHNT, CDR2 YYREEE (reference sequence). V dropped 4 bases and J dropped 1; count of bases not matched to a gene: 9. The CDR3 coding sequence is TGTGCCAGCAGCGAGACTAGCGGGGGGGCGGGTCCCCAAGAGACCCAGTACTTC. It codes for CASSETSGGAGPQETQYF.

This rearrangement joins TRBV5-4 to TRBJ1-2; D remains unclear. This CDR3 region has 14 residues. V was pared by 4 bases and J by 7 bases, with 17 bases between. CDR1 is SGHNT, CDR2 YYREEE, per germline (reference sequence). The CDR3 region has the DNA TGTGCCAGCAGCCTGGACGAGAGGACTAGTGGCTACACCTTC. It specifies CASSLDERTSGYTF.

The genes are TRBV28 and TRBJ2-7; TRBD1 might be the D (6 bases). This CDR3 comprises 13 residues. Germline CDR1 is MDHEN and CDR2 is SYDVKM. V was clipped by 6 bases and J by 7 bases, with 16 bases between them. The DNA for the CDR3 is TGTGCCAGCAGCACCCGACAGGCGTGGGAGCAGTACTTC. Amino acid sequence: CASSTRQAWEQYF.

CDR3 bases: TGTGCCAGCAGTTACGCCCTCAATCAGCCCCAGCATTTT. This translates into CASSYALNQPQHF. The genes are TRBV6-5 and TRBJ1-5; D is undetermined. Germline V gene lookup returns CDR1 MNHEY and CDR2 SVGAGI. The CDR3 is 13 amino acids. The V and J ends lost 2 bases and 3 bases respectively, with 5 bases between them.

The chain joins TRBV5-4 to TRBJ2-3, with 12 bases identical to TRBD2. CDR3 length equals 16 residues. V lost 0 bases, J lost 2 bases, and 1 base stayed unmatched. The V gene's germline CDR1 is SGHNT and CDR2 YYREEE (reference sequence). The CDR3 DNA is TGTGCCAGCAGCTTGGGGACTAGCGGGACCACAGATACGCAGTATTTT. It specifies CASSLGTSGTTDTQYF.

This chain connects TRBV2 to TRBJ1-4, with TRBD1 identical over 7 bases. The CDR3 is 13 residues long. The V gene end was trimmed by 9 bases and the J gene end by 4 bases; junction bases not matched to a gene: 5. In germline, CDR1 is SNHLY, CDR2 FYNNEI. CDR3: CASTGTVNEKLFF. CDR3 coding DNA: TGTGCCAGTACCGGGACAGTTAATGAAAAACTGTTTTTT.

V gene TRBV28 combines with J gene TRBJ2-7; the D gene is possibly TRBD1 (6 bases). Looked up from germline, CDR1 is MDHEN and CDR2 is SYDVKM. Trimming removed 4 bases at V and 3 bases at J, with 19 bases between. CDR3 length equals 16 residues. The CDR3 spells CASSYPGQGTNYEQYF. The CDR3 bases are TGTGCCAGCAGTTACCCGGGACAAGGGACAAACTACGAGCAGTACTTC.

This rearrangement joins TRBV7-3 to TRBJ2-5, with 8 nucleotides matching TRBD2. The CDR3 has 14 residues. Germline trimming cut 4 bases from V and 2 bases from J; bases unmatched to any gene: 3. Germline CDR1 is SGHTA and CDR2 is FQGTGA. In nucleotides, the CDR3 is TGTGCCAGCAGCTCTACGGGGGGGCAAGAGACCCAGTACTTC. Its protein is CASSSTGGQETQYF.

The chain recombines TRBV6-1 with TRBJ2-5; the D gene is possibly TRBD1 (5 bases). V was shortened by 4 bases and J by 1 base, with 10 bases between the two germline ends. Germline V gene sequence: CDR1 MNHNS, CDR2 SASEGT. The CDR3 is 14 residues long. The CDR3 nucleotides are TGTGCCAGCAGTGGTGAGGACACCCAAGAGACCCAGTACTTC. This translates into CASSGEDTQETQYF.

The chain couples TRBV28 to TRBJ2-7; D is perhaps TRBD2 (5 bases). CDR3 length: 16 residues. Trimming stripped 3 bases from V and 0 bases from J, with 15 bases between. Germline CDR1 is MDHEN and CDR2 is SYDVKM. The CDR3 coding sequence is TGTGCCAGCAGTTTTCTCACCACTACTAGCTCCTACGAGCAGTACTTC. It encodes CASSFLTTTSSYEQYF.

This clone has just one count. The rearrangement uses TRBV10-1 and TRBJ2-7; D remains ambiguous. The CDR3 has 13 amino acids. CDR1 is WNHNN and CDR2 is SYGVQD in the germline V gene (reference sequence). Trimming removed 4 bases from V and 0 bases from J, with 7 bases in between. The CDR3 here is CASSADGSYEQYF. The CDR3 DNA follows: TGCGCCAGCAGTGCCGATGGCTCCTACGAGCAGTACTTC.